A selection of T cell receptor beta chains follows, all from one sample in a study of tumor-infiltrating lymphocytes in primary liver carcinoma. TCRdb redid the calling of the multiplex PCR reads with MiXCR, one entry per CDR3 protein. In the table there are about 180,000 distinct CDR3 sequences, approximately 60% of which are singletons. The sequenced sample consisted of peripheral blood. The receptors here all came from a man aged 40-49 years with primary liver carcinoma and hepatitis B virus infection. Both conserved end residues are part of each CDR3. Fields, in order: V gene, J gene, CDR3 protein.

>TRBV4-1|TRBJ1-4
CASSQEGATNEKLFF
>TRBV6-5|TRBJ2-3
CASTDSRTDTQYF
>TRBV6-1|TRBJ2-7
CASPGQGREQYF
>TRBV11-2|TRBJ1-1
CASSLGIDPEAFF
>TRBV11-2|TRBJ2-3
CASSLDLTGGEDTQYF
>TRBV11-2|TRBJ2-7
CTSSLAGAGEQHF
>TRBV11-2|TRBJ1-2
CASSFGELIGYTF
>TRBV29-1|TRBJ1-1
CSVERRWTAEAFF
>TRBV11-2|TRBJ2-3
CASSIGTVGDTQYF
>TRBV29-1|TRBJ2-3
CSVRDSTDTQYF
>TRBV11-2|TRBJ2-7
CASSHWIISYEQYF
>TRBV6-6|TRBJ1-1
CAGTFFLQGYTEAFF
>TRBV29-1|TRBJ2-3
CSVGTPEDTQYF
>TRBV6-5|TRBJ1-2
CASSTTKGQGRYGYAF
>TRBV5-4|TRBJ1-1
CASSPGQGNTGAFF
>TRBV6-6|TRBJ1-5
CASSSDRGDNQPQHF
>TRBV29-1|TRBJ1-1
CSVPVLQGTEAFF
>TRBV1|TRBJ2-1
CTSSQEPDLTGTDNEQFF
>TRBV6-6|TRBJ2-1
CASTPGLAGGGNEQFF
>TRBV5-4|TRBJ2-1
CADAPAGANEQFF
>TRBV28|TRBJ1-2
CASSLAGGLYGYTF
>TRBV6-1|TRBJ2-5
CASRAQGFQETQYF
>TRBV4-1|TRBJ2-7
CANSPLQGQGYEQYF
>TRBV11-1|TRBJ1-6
CTSGYDSGNSPLDF
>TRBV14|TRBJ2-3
CASSQSGLAGADTQYF
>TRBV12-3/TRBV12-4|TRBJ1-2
CASSLNRNYGYTF
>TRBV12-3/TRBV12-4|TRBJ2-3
CASSPLAENTDTQYF
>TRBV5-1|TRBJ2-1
CASSSGTSANEQFF
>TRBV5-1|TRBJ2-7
CASSPRLAGGRVGYEQYF
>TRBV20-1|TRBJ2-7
CSARGLVTTYEQYF
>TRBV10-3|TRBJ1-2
CAISEFEQRSHHGYTF
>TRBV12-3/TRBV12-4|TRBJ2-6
CASIPGGRANVLTF
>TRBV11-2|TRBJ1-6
CASSFGQISWGSPLHF
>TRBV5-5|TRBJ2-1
CASSLTSGSKPSYNEQFF
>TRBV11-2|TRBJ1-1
CASSRGPGNTEASF
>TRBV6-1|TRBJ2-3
CASSEAPSGRGDMQYF